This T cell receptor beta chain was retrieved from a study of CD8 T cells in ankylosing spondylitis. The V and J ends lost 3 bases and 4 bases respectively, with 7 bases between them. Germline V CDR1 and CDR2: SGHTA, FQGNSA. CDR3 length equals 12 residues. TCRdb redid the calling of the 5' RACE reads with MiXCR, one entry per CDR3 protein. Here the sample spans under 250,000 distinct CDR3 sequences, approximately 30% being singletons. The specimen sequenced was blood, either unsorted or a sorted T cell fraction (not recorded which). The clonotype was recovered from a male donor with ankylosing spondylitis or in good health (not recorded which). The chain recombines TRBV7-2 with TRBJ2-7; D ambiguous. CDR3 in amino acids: CASSLYGYEQYF. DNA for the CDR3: TGTGCCAGCAGCTTGTATGGGTACGAGCAGTACTTC.